This TCR beta chain derives from a study of vaccination effects on CD4 cells after COVID-19. Assay: immunoSEQ multiplex PCR; the TCRdb copy retains only in-frame clones and omits some. The data show under 13,000 clones, with roughly 70% seen just once and 20% to 25% held by the top ten. The CDR3 extends over 16 amino acids. V lost 2 bases to trimming and J lost 0 bases, with 13 bases between them. CDR1 MNHEY and CDR2 SMNVEV come from the germline V gene (reference sequence). Whole-study results and caveats: Researchers reported few convalescent patients and no early post-infection timepoints in the study.

Viral peptide pool expansion of antigen-specific CD4+ T cells preceded sequencing in the ViraFEST assay. Cultured cells yielded isolated CD4+ T cells after 10 days. Vaccinated recipients, who were negative for nucleocapsid antibodies, had no history of SARS-CoV-2 infection. A remark on this clone: Its target is unknown.

The source material was CD4+ T cells from PBMCs cultured with HCoV-229E spike peptides, sampled before COVID-19 vaccination. This receptor was taken from a human donor who received a COVID-19 vaccine. The V call is TRBV27, the J call TRBJ1-1, with D tentatively TRBD1 (5 bases). Here the CDR3 reads CASSLSRGRVNTEAFF. CDR3 coding DNA: TGTGCCAGCAGTTTAAGTAGGGGCAGAGTGAACACTGAAGCTTTCTTT.